The 22 T cell receptor beta chains reported below all come from one sample, sequenced in a study of response to subunit inactivated influenza vaccine. TCRdb ran MiXCR on the RT-PCR reads and lists one entry per CDR3 protein. The sample holds about 520,000 distinct CDR3 sequences, roughly 25% seen once. The sample in question was CD4+ T cells sorted from PBMCs, obtained roughly 5 days after vaccination. These receptors all stem from a man between 50 and 59 years old who received an inactivated influenza vaccine.

Only a few counts were recorded for this clonotype. The CDR3 sequence is CASSLSPIYEQYF. The CDR3 DNA follows: TGTGCCAGCAGTTTATCACCGATCTACGAGCAGTACTTC. The chain joins TRBV12-3 or TRBV12-4 to TRBJ2-7; D call uncertain. V lost 2 bases, J lost 3 bases, and 8 bases lay in between. The CDR3 covers 13 residues.

The rearrangement uses TRBV27 and TRBJ1-6; D not certain. From germline, CDR1 is MNHEY and CDR2 SMNVEV (reference sequence). V was trimmed by 6 bases and J by 10 bases, leaving 10 bases between them. The CDR3 has 12 residues. CDR3 amino acids: CASSMGKSPLHF. CDR3 nucleotide sequence: TGTGCCAGCAGCATGGGGAAATCACCCCTCCACTTT.

The chain combines TRBV10-3 with TRBJ2-7, with TRBD1 matching 7 bases. The CDR3 totals 16 residues. V was clipped by 2 bases and J by 4 bases; unmatched bases: 11. Germline CDR1 reads ENHRY; CDR2 reads SYGVKD. CDR3: CAISEDLTGVGYEQYF. The CDR3 bases are TGTGCCATCAGTGAGGACTTAACAGGGGTTGGTTACGAGCAGTACTTC.

The rearrangement uses TRBV10-3 and TRBJ2-7, with 12 bases identical to TRBD1. CDR1 is ENHRY, CDR2 SYGVKD, per germline. J lost 4 bases, V lost 3 bases, and 4 bases had no gene match. CDR3 length: 15 residues. CDR3 in amino acids: CAISEPGQGAYEQYF. CDR3 coding DNA: TGTGCCATCAGTGAACCGGGACAGGGGGCGTACGAGCAGTACTTC.

This clonotype was picked up a small number of times. The chain uses TRBV20-1 and TRBJ2-4; the match to TRBD1 covers 7 bases. Germline trimming cut 4 bases from V and 6 bases from J; bases unmatched to any gene: 6. This CDR3 has 13 amino acids. The germline V gene has CDR1 DFQATT and CDR2 SNEGSKA (reference sequence). CDR3 sequence reads: CSAKGARGNIQYF. In nucleotides, the CDR3 is TGCAGTGCTAAGGGGGCGCGAGGAAACATTCAGTACTTC.

The table lists this clonotype with a few counts. V and J are TRBV7-2 and TRBJ1-5; D unclear. Trimming left V 1 base short and J 0 bases short, with 13 bases between. CDR1 and CDR2 from the germline V gene are SGHTA and FQGNSA. This CDR3 is 17 amino acids long. As DNA, the CDR3 is TGTGCCAGCAGCTTAGTGGCAAATCTTAATAGCAATCAGCCCCAGCATTTT. Amino acids: CASSLVANLNSNQPQHF.

The chain employs TRBV20-1 and TRBJ2-1, with D perhaps being TRBD1 or TRBD2 (5 bases each). From germline, CDR1 is DFQATT and CDR2 SNEGSKA (reference sequence). Trimming removed 6 bases at V and 6 bases at J, with 15 bases between. The CDR3 totals 13 residues. CDR3 coding DNA: TGCAGTGCCCCGGGGCTACGACCCAATGAGCAGTTCTTC. Residues: CSAPGLRPNEQFF.

The table lists this clonotype with a few counts. The genes are TRBV5-1 and TRBJ1-6, with D uncertain. V gave up 0 bases and J gave up 8 bases, with 15 bases separating them. There are 16 residues in the CDR3. CDR1 and CDR2 from the germline V gene are SGHRS and YFSETQ. The CDR3 sequence is CASSLDWQGRDSPLHF. The CDR3 nucleotides read TGCGCCAGCAGCTTGGATTGGCAAGGTAGAGATTCACCCCTCCACTTT.

This clonotype showed up just a few times. V gene TRBV10-1 combines with J gene TRBJ2-2; 7 bases are shared with TRBD1. This CDR3 contains 17 residues. In germline, CDR1 is WNHNN, CDR2 SYGVQD (reference sequence). After removal of 1 base from V and 0 bases from J, the junction contained 5 bases not matched to a gene. CDR3 in DNA: TGCGCCAGCAGTGAGTACCGACAGGGCTCGAACACCGGGGAGCTGTTTTTT. This gives the protein CASSEYRQGSNTGELFF.

This clonotype was recorded a few times. CDR3: CASSLAGLAGGNEQFF. The CDR3 DNA sequence: TGTGCCAGCAGTTTAGCTGGACTAGCGGGGGGTAATGAGCAGTTCTTC. The chain joins TRBV28 to TRBJ2-1; 14 bases align to TRBD2. The germline V gene encodes CDR1 MDHEN and CDR2 SYDVKM. The V segment lost 2 bases and the J segment 7 bases; nucleotides outside the gene matches: 4. The CDR3 totals 16 residues.

This clonotype has a count of ten or more. The chain uses TRBV5-1 and TRBJ2-2; D tentatively fits TRBD1 or TRBD2 (5 bases each). This CDR3 has 15 amino acids. V was cut by 4 bases and J by 3 bases, with 13 bases left in between. From germline, CDR1 is SGHRS and CDR2 YFSETQ. CDR3 residues: CASSPGTRDTGELFF. CDR3 bases: TGCGCCAGCAGCCCCGGGACGAGGGACACCGGGGAGCTGTTTTTT.

This clonotype was seen only a few times. The chain employs TRBV5-1 and TRBJ2-5; 7 bases map to TRBD2. The germline gives CDR1 SGHRS, CDR2 YFSETQ. The CDR3 extends over 15 amino acids. J was trimmed by 2 bases and V by 0 bases; bases with no gene match: 4. The CDR3 sequence is CASSLAASGQETQYF. CDR3 coding DNA: TGCGCCAGCAGCTTGGCGGCTAGCGGACAAGAGACCCAGTACTTC.

This rearrangement joins TRBV20-1 to TRBJ2-7, with TRBD2 matching over 8 bases. Germline-derived CDR1 and CDR2 are DFQATT and SNEGSKA (reference sequence). This CDR3 has 13 residues. Germline trimming cut 3 bases from V and 4 bases from J; bases unmatched to any gene: 5. The CDR3 here is CSASAGRGYEQYF. The CDR3 DNA follows: TGCAGTGCTAGTGCCGGGAGGGGATACGAGCAGTACTTC.

The chain has TRBV20-1 and TRBJ1-4; D not certain. This CDR3 has 15 amino acids. V was cut by 3 bases and J by 7 bases, with 18 bases left in between. Germline V gene sequence: CDR1 DFQATT, CDR2 SNEGSKA (reference sequence). As DNA, the CDR3 is TGCAGTGCTAGTTCTGGGCGGGGTGTGGTTGAAAAACTGTTTTTT. The encoded protein is CSASSGRGVVEKLFF.

This clonotype has just a few counts. J is TRBJ2-5 and V is TRBV5-1, with 10 positions matching TRBD1. Per the germline V gene, CDR1 is SGHRS and CDR2 is YFSETQ. V lost 0 bases to trimming and J lost 2 bases; unmatched junction nucleotides: 1. This CDR3 spans 15 amino acids. The CDR3 loop is CASSLGGQGQETQYF. In DNA, the CDR3 is TGCGCCAGCAGCTTGGGGGGACAGGGGCAAGAGACCCAGTACTTC.

At least ten counts were recorded for this clonotype. This chain links TRBV5-1 with TRBJ2-3; D tentatively fits TRBD1 or TRBD2 (5 bases each). Trimming pared 2 bases from V and 1 base from J, leaving 11 bases between. In germline, CDR1 is SGHRS, CDR2 YFSETQ. This CDR3 has 15 amino acids. The CDR3 DNA is TGCGCCAGCAGCTTTGGGGGAGCGGGCACAGATACGCAGTATTTT. It is translated as CASSFGGAGTDTQYF. Combining the CDR3 with reference TRBV5-1 and TRBJ2-3 gives the whole variable domain KAGVTQTPRYLIKTRGQQVTLSCSPISGHRSVSWYQQTPGQGLQFLFEYFSETQRNKGNFPGRFSGRQFSNSRSEMNVSTLELGDSALYLCASSFGGAGTDTQYFGPGTRLTVL.

CDR3 DNA: TGTGCCAGCAGTTTTTTAGGGACCCAGTACTTC. Its translation is CASSFLGTQYF. This sequence joins TRBV12-3 or TRBV12-4 and TRBJ2-5; unclear D gene. The V end was cut by 3 bases, the J end by 7 bases, with 6 bases between. This CDR3 is 11 amino acids long.

A few counts support this clonotype. The chain employs TRBV10-3 and TRBJ2-2, with 7 bases identical to TRBD2. Germline V gene lookup returns CDR1 ENHRY and CDR2 SYGVKD. This CDR3 region has 17 residues. V lost 3 bases, J lost 4 bases, and 11 bases stayed unmatched. The CDR3 region is CAISDDSLGTTTGELFF. CDR3 sequence (DNA): TGTGCCATCAGTGACGACTCGCTGGGGACTACCACCGGGGAGCTGTTTTTT.

The rearrangement joins TRBV11-1 to TRBJ2-2; 7 bases fit TRBD2. This CDR3 has 19 residues. Per the germline V gene, CDR1 is SGHAT and CDR2 is FQDESV (reference sequence). V lost 4 bases and J lost 0; bases outside the gene matches: 14. This CDR3 is CASSSLSGDGSTNTGELFF. CDR3 in DNA: TGTGCCAGCAGCTCCCTCAGCGGGGACGGATCGACGAACACCGGGGAGCTGTTTTTT.

The rearrangement joins TRBV5-1 to TRBJ2-3; 11 nucleotides agree with TRBD2. The CDR3 contains 16 residues. With 4 bases clipped from V and 3 bases from J, the junction kept 7 bases outside the gene matches. CDR1 is SGHRS, CDR2 YFSETQ, per germline. Here the CDR3 reads CASSPRTSGLTDTQYF. The DNA of the CDR3 is TGCGCCAGCAGCCCCCGGACTAGCGGGTTGACAGATACGCAGTATTTT.

This clonotype was seen more than once but under ten times. The chain uses TRBV4-3 and TRBJ2-7; D uncertain. Germline CDR1 reads LGHNA; CDR2 reads YSLEER. The CDR3 spans 14 residues. The V and J ends lost 1 base and 3 bases respectively, with 10 bases between them. CDR3 protein: CASSQAEGDYEQYF. The CDR3 DNA sequence: TGCGCCAGCAGCCAAGCTGAAGGTGACTACGAGCAGTACTTC.

This clonotype was observed many times. The rearrangement uses TRBV2 and TRBJ1-6, with D maybe TRBD1 (5 bases). The CDR3 is 15 residues long. CDR1 is SNHLY, CDR2 FYNNEI, per germline. The ends were cut back, 1 base at V and 10 bases at J, with 14 bases in the middle. The CDR3 nucleotides read TGTGCCAGCAGTGAAGGGACATCTCGGGTCTCACCCCTCCACTTT. It codes for CASSEGTSRVSPLHF. Complete variable domain (other parts from reference TRBV2 and TRBJ1-6): EPEVTQTPSHQVTQMGQEVILRCVPISNHLYFYWYRQILGQKVEFLVSFYNNEISEKSEIFDDQFSVERPDGSNFTLKIRSTKLEDSAMYFCASSEGTSRVSPLHFGNGTRLTVT.